The sequence of this TCR beta chain was determined in a study of cytomegalovirus exposure and HLA in healthy donors. Clones were sequenced by immunoSEQ multiplex PCR, and TCRdb holds only the in-frame ones, with some missing. The profile covers more than 150,000 clones, with 88% appearing a single time and 2.5% to 3.5% taken by the ten largest. CDR3 length: 14 residues. The germline V gene encodes CDR1 MNHEY and CDR2 SMNVEV (reference sequence). Losses at the gene ends were 5 bases for V and 7 bases for J; bases not matched to a gene: 8. The receptor was derived from a young man in good health and CMV-seronegative. This chain links TRBV27 with TRBJ1-2; 9 bases match TRBD1. Material: PBMCs. For the CDR3, the DNA is TGTGCCAGCAGTCGCACCGGGACAGGGATTGGCTACACCTTC. It translates to CASSRTGTGIGYTF.